These 21 T cell receptor beta chains share one sample of origin, sequenced in a study of cytomegalovirus exposure and HLA in healthy donors. The PCR was carried out with 60 Vbeta primers and 13 Jbeta primers. Sequencing was performed with immunoSEQ multiplex PCR; in TCRdb, only in-frame clones are kept and a portion is missing. The sample holds 130,000 or so clones, 75% to 85% seen once. Sequenced sample: PBMCs. The receptors stem from a woman between 40 and 55 years old in good health and CMV-seronegative.

This clone was counted once. The CDR3 DNA reads TGTGCCAGCAGTACAACGACAGCCTTTAGCAATCAGCCCCAGCATTTT. Translated: CASSTTTAFSNQPQHF. The rearrangement joins TRBV5-6 to TRBJ1-5, with D perhaps TRBD1 (5 bases). Germline values: CDR1 SGHDT, CDR2 YYEEEE. The CDR3 covers 16 residues. Trimming left V 5 bases short and J 0 bases short, with 15 bases between. Filled out from reference TRBV5-6 and TRBJ1-5, the complete variable domain reads DAGVTQSPTHLIKTRGQQVTLRCSPKSGHDTVSWYQQALGQGPQFIFQYYEEEERQRGNFPDRFSGHQFPNYSSELNVNALLLGDSALYLCASSTTTAFSNQPQHFGDGTRLSIL.

V and J are TRBV27 and TRBJ1-2; 8 bases fit TRBD1. Germline CDR1 is MNHEY and CDR2 is SMNVEV (reference sequence). The junction had 8 bases not matched to a gene; V was cut back by 5 bases and J by 3 bases. There are 15 residues in the CDR3. The CDR3 is CASSSQGAFYYGYTF. The CDR3 DNA is TGTGCCAGCAGTAGCCAGGGGGCCTTCTACTATGGCTACACCTTC.

The J gene is TRBJ1-5, the V gene TRBV6-5, with a possible D match to TRBD1 (5 bases). Germline-derived CDR1 and CDR2 are MNHEY and SVGAGI. The CDR3 has 15 residues. V gave up 0 bases and J gave up 7 bases, with 13 bases separating them. The CDR3 DNA reads as TGTGCCAGCAGTTACTCATGGCAGGACAAACAGCCCCAGCATTTT. Translating it yields CASSYSWQDKQPQHF.

The rearrangement joins TRBV5-1 to TRBJ2-3; 11 bases fit TRBD2. Trimming removed 4 bases from V and 1 base from J; junction bases left unmatched: 5. The germline V gene has CDR1 SGHRS and CDR2 YFSETQ. The CDR3 sequence is 16 residues long. The CDR3 DNA reads as TGCGCCAGCAGCGAAACACTAGCGGGGGGCACAGATACGCAGTATTTT. Amino acid sequence: CASSETLAGGTDTQYF.

This chain links TRBV14 with TRBJ1-1; 7 nucleotides agree with TRBD1. Looked up from germline, CDR1 is SGHDN and CDR2 is FVKESK. With V trimmed by 4 bases and J by 0 bases, 8 bases remained unmatched. The CDR3 has 16 residues. CDR3 nucleotides: TGTGCCAGCAGCCTTCACAGGGGACTGATGAACACTGAAGCTTTCTTT. This encodes CASSLHRGLMNTEAFF. Full variable domain (missing parts from reference TRBV14 and TRBJ1-1): EAGVTQFPSHSVIEKGQTVTLRCDPISGHDNLYWYRRVMGKEIKFLLHFVKESKQDESGMPNNRFLAERTGGTYSTLKVQPAELEDSGVYFCASSLHRGLMNTEAFFGQGTRLTVV.

This sequence joins TRBV10-2 and TRBJ2-7, with D tentatively TRBD2 (5 bases). V was shortened by 3 bases and J by 2 bases, with 20 bases between the two germline ends. This CDR3 comprises 17 residues. The V gene's germline CDR1 is WSHSY and CDR2 SAAADI. Written as DNA, the CDR3 is TGCGCCAGCAGTGAACTGCCCTTCCGGACTGGCACCTACGAGCAGTACTTC. This codes for CASSELPFRTGTYEQYF.

The chain uses TRBV29-1 and TRBJ2-5, with TRBD2 matching over 7 bases. Germline values: CDR1 SQVTM, CDR2 ANQGSEA. Losses at the gene ends were 4 bases for V and 9 bases for J; bases not matched to a gene: 5. The CDR3 consists of 11 residues. Here the CDR3 DNA reads TGCAGCGTTGCCTGGGGGAGGGCCCAGTACTTC. This codes for CSVAWGRAQYF.

V gene TRBV5-4 combines with J gene TRBJ1-5, with D maybe TRBD1 (5 bases). The CDR3 has 14 residues. Trimming left V 3 bases short and J 2 bases short, with 9 bases between. Germline V gene sequence: CDR1 SGHNT, CDR2 YYREEE (reference sequence). Here the CDR3 reads CASSYQGGNQPQHF. The CDR3 coding sequence is TGTGCCAGCAGCTACCAAGGGGGCAATCAGCCCCAGCATTTT.

This clone was observed a handful of times. This chain uses TRBV2 with TRBJ1-2, with 9 bases lining up with TRBD1. With 5 bases clipped from V and 2 bases from J, the junction kept 6 bases outside the gene matches. Germline assignment: CDR1 SNHLY and CDR2 FYNNEI. The length of the CDR3 is 15 residues. CDR3: CASSTSGTGNYGYTF. The CDR3 DNA reads TGTGCCAGCAGTACTTCCGGGACAGGGAACTATGGCTACACCTTC. The whole variable domain, filled in from reference TRBV2 and TRBJ1-2, reads EPEVTQTPSHQVTQMGQEVILRCVPISNHLYFYWYRQILGQKVEFLVSFYNNEISEKSEIFDDQFSVERPDGSNFTLKIRSTKLEDSAMYFCASSTSGTGNYGYTFGSGTRLTVV.

This clone was detected once. This sequence joins TRBV9 and TRBJ2-1, with TRBD1 identical over 8 bases. The junction had 12 bases not matched to a gene; V was cut back by 3 bases and J by 7 bases. In germline, CDR1 is SGDLS, CDR2 YYNGEE. CDR3 length: 16 residues. CDR3 sequence: CASSAAQGVIRNEQFF. The CDR3 DNA sequence: TGTGCCAGCAGCGCCGCACAGGGGGTTATTAGGAATGAGCAGTTCTTC. The full variable domain, in which reference TRBV9 and TRBJ2-1 provide the parts outside the CDR3, is DSGVTQTPKHLITATGQRVTLRCSPRSGDLSVYWYQQSLDQGLQFLIQYYNGEERAKGNILERFSAQQFPDLHSELNLSSLELGDSALYFCASSAAQGVIRNEQFFGPGTRLTVL.

This clone was detected once. V and J are TRBV10-3 and TRBJ1-2, with no clear D. This CDR3 spans 14 amino acids. The germline V gene has CDR1 ENHRY and CDR2 SYGVKD. V gave up 3 bases and J gave up 3 bases, with 11 bases separating them. The CDR3 DNA sequence: TGTGCCATCAGTGAATTATCCGGGGACTATGGCTACACCTTC. Amino acids: CAISELSGDYGYTF.

Concerning this clone itself: The same CDR3 is also encoded by other DNA sequences in this sample. The gene calls are TRBV19 and TRBJ1-6; 7 bases map to TRBD1. The germline CDR1 and CDR2 sequences are LNHDA and SQIVND (reference sequence). CDR3 length equals 15 residues. The J segment lost 5 bases and the V segment lost 5 bases, leaving 6 bases of the junction unmatched. CDR3 in DNA: TGTGCCAGTAGTCGCCGGGACAGAGATAATTCACCCCTCCACTTT. Its translation is CASSRRDRDNSPLHF.

The chain is built from TRBV5-6 and TRBJ1-2; possible D gene TRBD1, 5 bases. V gave up 4 bases and J gave up 4 bases, with 14 bases separating them. This CDR3 is built from 14 residues. The germline V gene has CDR1 SGHDT and CDR2 YYEEEE. The CDR3 is CASSGETAFYGYTF. The CDR3 coding sequence is TGTGCCAGCAGCGGAGAGACAGCATTCTATGGCTACACCTTC.

V and J are TRBV4-3 and TRBJ2-7; the match to TRBD2 covers 8 bases. Germline assignment: CDR1 LGHNA and CDR2 YSLEER. The CDR3 sequence is 15 residues long. After removal of 0 bases from V and 6 bases from J, the junction contained 7 bases not matched to a gene. DNA of the CDR3: TGCGCCAGCAGCCAAGAAACGGGGGGGCCCGGCGAGCAGTACTTC. Translating gives CASSQETGGPGEQYF.

The chain's CDR3 is CASSLGTGPSSYEQYF. As DNA, the CDR3 is TGTGCCAGCAGCTTGGGTACAGGGCCTAGCTCCTACGAGCAGTACTTC. This chain uses TRBV5-4 with TRBJ2-7; tentative D call: TRBD1 (6 bases). From germline, CDR1 is SGHNT and CDR2 YYREEE (reference sequence). Trimming pared 0 bases from V and 0 bases from J, leaving 13 bases between. CDR3 length: 16 residues.

CDR3 in amino acids: CASSLEAGGTGELFF. The CDR3 nucleotides are TGCGCCAGCAGCTTGGAAGCAGGGGGCACCGGGGAGCTGTTTTTT. J is TRBJ2-2 and V is TRBV5-1, with 7 bases aligning to TRBD1. Germline CDR1 and CDR2: SGHRS and YFSETQ. The CDR3 spans 15 residues. Trimming took 0 bases from V and 4 from J; bases not matched to a gene: 3.

The chain links TRBV12-2 to TRBJ1-5; the table's D call TRBD1 went unverified against the DNA. TRBV12-2 is a documented pseudogene. This CDR3 region has 19 residues. The CDR3 loop reads CASRLFGAGVKDSNQPQHF. The CDR3 DNA follows: TGTGCAAGTCGCTTATTTGGGGCAGGGGTTAAGGATAGCAATCAGCCCCAGCATTTT.

The chain employs TRBV18 and TRBJ2-3; D call uncertain. The CDR3 has 16 amino acids. The ends were cut back, 6 bases at V and 0 bases at J, with 16 bases in the middle. Germline V CDR1 and CDR2: KGHSH, LQKENI. In nucleotides, the CDR3 is TGTGCCAGCTCTGGCGGATTTTTTACTAGCACAGATACGCAGTATTTT. It is translated as CASSGGFFTSTDTQYF.

This clone was picked up a small number of times. The chain combines TRBV18 with TRBJ2-3; D is unclear. The germline CDR1 and CDR2 sequences are KGHSH and LQKENI. The CDR3 spans 14 residues. The V end was cut by 3 bases, the J end by 2 bases, with 9 bases between. CDR3 sequence: CASSPRLDTDTQYF. The CDR3, as DNA: TGTGCCAGCTCACCTCGGTTAGACACAGATACGCAGTATTTT.

This clone was detected only once. CDR3 loop: CASSWGIPRSEKLFF. The CDR3 nucleotides read TGTGCCAGCAGTTGGGGCATCCCGCGATCAGAAAAACTGTTTTTT. The rearrangement links TRBV11-2 to TRBJ1-4; possibly TRBD1 for D (5 bases). Germline V gives CDR1 SGHAT, CDR2 FQNNGV. This CDR3 spans 15 amino acids. Trimming shortened V by 6 bases and J by 8 bases, and 19 bases separated the two germline ends.

V gene TRBV27 combines with J gene TRBJ2-1; 11 bases agree with TRBD2. J lost 0 bases, V lost 4 bases, and 11 bases had no gene match. CDR1 and CDR2 (germline): MNHEY, SMNVEV (reference sequence). The CDR3 extends over 19 amino acids. This chain's CDR3 is CASSSLTSGGFSSYNEQFF. In nucleotides, the CDR3 is TGTGCCAGCAGTTCGCTTACTAGCGGGGGTTTCAGCTCCTACAATGAGCAGTTCTTC.